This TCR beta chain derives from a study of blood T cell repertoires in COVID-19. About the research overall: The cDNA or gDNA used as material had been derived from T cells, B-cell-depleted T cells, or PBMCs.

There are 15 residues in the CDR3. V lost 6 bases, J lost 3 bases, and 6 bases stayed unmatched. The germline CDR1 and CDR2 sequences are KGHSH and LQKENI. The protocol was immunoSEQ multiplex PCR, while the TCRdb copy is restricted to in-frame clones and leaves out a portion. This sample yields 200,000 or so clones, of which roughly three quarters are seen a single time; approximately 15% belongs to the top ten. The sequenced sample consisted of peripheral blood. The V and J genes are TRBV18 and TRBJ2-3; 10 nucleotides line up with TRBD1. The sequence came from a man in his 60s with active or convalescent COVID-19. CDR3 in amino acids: CASSPGQGLTDTQYF. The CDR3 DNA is TGTGCCAGCTCCCCGGGACAGGGGTTGACAGATACGCAGTATTTT.